These 17 T cell receptor beta chains were all obtained from the same sample, sequenced in a study of blood T cell repertoires in COVID-19. The table came from immunoSEQ multiplex PCR; TCRdb's copy has only in-frame clones and leaves some out. The sample carries over 250,000 clones, roughly 91% recorded once. Sequenced input: PBMCs or T cells enriched from blood (not recorded which). The receptors originated from a woman aged 55-69 years in a cohort exposed to, infected with or recovered from COVID-19 (not recorded which).

The V and J genes are TRBV5-1 and TRBJ2-2; TRBD1 is a possible D gene (5 bases). Germline V gene lookup returns CDR1 SGHRS and CDR2 YFSETQ. CDR3 length: 12 amino acids. V was cut by 0 bases and J by 9 bases, with 6 bases left in between. CDR3 loop: CASSLEGRELFF. The CDR3 coding sequence is TGCGCCAGCAGCTTGGAGGGGCGGGAGCTGTTTTTT. The full variable domain, completed using reference TRBV5-1 and TRBJ2-2, is KAGVTQTPRYLIKTRGQQVTLSCSPISGHRSVSWYQQTPGQGLQFLFEYFSETQRNKGNFPGRFSGRQFSNSRSEMNVSTLELGDSALYLCASSLEGRELFFGEGSRLTVL.

The chain uses TRBV7-2 and TRBJ2-1, with TRBD2 matching over 13 bases. Germline V gene lookup returns CDR1 SGHTA and CDR2 FQGNSA. The CDR3 contains 17 residues. Trimming at V came to 5 bases and at J to 9 bases, leaving 13 bases not matched to a gene. The CDR3 DNA reads TGTGCCAGCAGCCCGCGGTTTGGACTAGCGGGAGAGAGTGAGCAGTTCTTC. This sequence encodes CASSPRFGLAGESEQFF.

The V gene is TRBV5-4, the J gene TRBJ2-7; D is unresolved. CDR3 size: 14 residues. V was cut by 0 bases and J by 3 bases, with 10 bases left in between. The germline V gene encodes CDR1 SGHNT and CDR2 YYREEE (reference sequence). In nucleotides, the CDR3 is TGTGCCAGCAGCTTGGGAGGTGTTGGCTACGAGCAGTACTTC. Translating it yields CASSLGGVGYEQYF.

The chain couples TRBV6-5 to TRBJ2-7, with 11 bases fitting TRBD2. CDR1 MNHEY and CDR2 SVGAGI come from the germline V gene. The CDR3 length is 16 residues. With 0 bases clipped from V and 2 bases from J, the junction kept 3 bases outside the gene matches. The CDR3 protein is CASSYSVGLAAYEQYF. The DNA for the CDR3 is TGTGCCAGCAGTTACTCGGTGGGACTAGCGGCCTACGAGCAGTACTTC.

This chain links TRBV11-2 with TRBJ2-7; TRBD2 agrees at 7 bases. Germline V gene data show CDR1 as SGHAT and CDR2 as FQNNGV. Losses at the gene ends were 1 base for V and 1 base for J; bases not matched to a gene: 1. The CDR3 runs 14 residues. CDR3 bases: TGTGCCAGCAGCTTAGTGGGGGGGTCCTACGAGCAGTACTTC. Protein sequence: CASSLVGGSYEQYF.

The V call is TRBV18, the J call TRBJ2-7, with 7 bases matching TRBD2. The CDR3 loop spans 16 amino acids. Trimming cost V 4 bases and J 2 bases; bases outside gene matches: 11. The germline V gene has CDR1 KGHSH and CDR2 LQKENI. CDR3 DNA sequence: TGTGCCAGCTCACTTTCCGCGCCGGGGGGAACCTACGAGCAGTACTTC. Translation gives CASSLSAPGGTYEQYF. The full variable domain, in which reference TRBV18 and TRBJ2-7 provide the parts outside the CDR3, is NAGVMQNPRHLVRRRGQEARLRCSPMKGHSHVYWYRQLPEEGLKFMVYLQKENIIDESGMPKERFSAEFPKEGPSILRIQQVVRGDSAAYFCASSLSAPGGTYEQYFGPGTRLTVT.

The chain recombines TRBV28 with TRBJ1-6, with D maybe TRBD1 (5 bases). Between the trimmed V and J ends, which lost 10 bases and 8 bases, there was a span of 12 bases. Germline CDR1 reads MDHEN; CDR2 reads SYDVKM. CDR3 size: 12 residues. The CDR3 nucleotides read TGTGCCACACGAAGGGGTTATTCACCCCTCCACTTT. Residues: CATRRGYSPLHF.

V and J are TRBV19 and TRBJ2-5, with TRBD2 as a possible D gene (6 bases). The V and J ends lost 6 bases and 6 bases respectively, with 14 bases between them. Per germline, CDR1 LNHDA and CDR2 SQIVND (reference sequence). The CDR3 sequence is 13 residues long. CDR3 DNA sequence: TGTGCCAGTAGGACTAGTCCCGGGAAGACCCAGTACTTC. This codes for CASRTSPGKTQYF.

The chain recombines TRBV6-5 with TRBJ1-4, with D possibly being TRBD1 (5 bases). CDR3 length equals 12 residues. V lost 7 bases to trimming and J lost 4 bases, with 7 bases between them. Germline V gene lookup returns CDR1 MNHEY and CDR2 SVGAGI. The CDR3 spells CASNRINEKLFF. In DNA form, the CDR3 reads TGTGCCAGCAACAGGATTAATGAAAAACTGTTTTTT.

V usage is TRBV25-1 and J usage is TRBJ1-1; D gene unclear. V was clipped by 0 bases and J by 1 base, with 3 bases between them. This CDR3 is 13 amino acids long. The germline gives CDR1 MGHDK, CDR2 SYGVNS. CDR3 sequence (DNA): TGTGCCAGCAGTGAATATAAGAACACTGAAGCTTTCTTT. Translated: CASSEYKNTEAFF.

The chain links TRBV13 to TRBJ1-5; D perhaps matches TRBD1 (5 bases). CDR3 length: 15 residues. The V end was cut by 0 bases, the J end by 2 bases, with 8 bases between. Per germline, CDR1 PRHDT and CDR2 FYEKMQ (reference sequence). The CDR3, as DNA: TGTGCCAGCAGCTTAGGGGGGCGAGGCAATCAGCCCCAGCATTTT. Its protein is CASSLGGRGNQPQHF.

This clone was detected only a few times. The chain has TRBV6-4 and TRBJ1-1, with 8 bases lining up with TRBD1. CDR3 length equals 16 residues. Germline assignment: CDR1 MRHNA and CDR2 SNTAGT. The ends lost 0 bases at V and 4 bases at J; junction bases unmatched: 7. This CDR3 is CASSDSFSGGLTEAFF. CDR3 coding DNA: TGTGCCAGCAGTGACTCATTCTCAGGGGGCCTCACTGAAGCTTTCTTT.

The V gene is TRBV5-4, the J gene TRBJ1-2, with D unresolved. Germline values: CDR1 SGHNT, CDR2 YYREEE (reference sequence). The CDR3 sequence is 15 residues long. Trimming took 3 bases from V and 1 from J, leaving 13 bases between them. This CDR3 reads CASSSSRGINYGYTF. The CDR3 DNA is TGTGCCAGCAGCTCGTCCCGGGGAATTAACTATGGCTACACCTTC.

The CDR3 coding sequence is TGCGCCAGCAGCTTACAGGGACAGGGGAGGGCAAATGAGCAGTTCTTC. Translating gives CASSLQGQGRANEQFF. V and J are TRBV5-1 and TRBJ2-1; 10 nucleotides align to TRBD1. The CDR3 totals 16 residues. Looked up from germline, CDR1 is SGHRS and CDR2 is YFSETQ. V gave up 2 bases and J gave up 7 bases; unmatched junction bases: 9.

Concerning this clone: This sample also contains other DNA sequences that code for the same CDR3. This chain links TRBV18 with TRBJ1-1; D possibly corresponds to TRBD1 (6 bases). Germline CDR1 KGHSH, CDR2 LQKENI. Trimming removed 2 bases from V and 4 bases from J, with 11 bases in between. The CDR3 spans 14 residues. The CDR3 is CASSPTGRTTEAFF. In DNA, the CDR3 is TGTGCCAGCTCACCAACAGGGCGGACCACTGAAGCTTTCTTT.

The V gene is TRBV18, the J gene TRBJ2-1; TRBD1 is a possible D gene (6 bases). Germline lookup yields CDR1 KGHSH and CDR2 LQKENI. Trimming left V 3 bases short and J 11 bases short, with 14 bases between. The CDR3 extends over 13 amino acids. CDR3 sequence reads: CASSPGRGRQQFF. The CDR3 DNA is TGTGCCAGCTCACCGGGCAGGGGACGTCAGCAGTTCTTC.

V and J are TRBV2 and TRBJ1-6; no reliable D call. Germline CDR1 SNHLY, CDR2 FYNNEI. The CDR3 is made up of 16 amino acids. Trimming stripped 4 bases from V and 0 bases from J, with 10 bases between. Here the CDR3 reads CASSGSGSSYNSPLHF. The CDR3, as DNA: TGTGCCAGCAGTGGATCCGGGAGCTCCTATAATTCACCCCTCCACTTT.